One and the same sample provided the 25 T cell receptor beta chains below, sequenced in a study of CD8 T cells in Susac syndrome. RNA amounts of roughly 0.5 to 1 ug underwent reverse transcription with random hexamers. TCRdb itself ran the immunoSEQ multiplex PCR reads through MiXCR, one entry per CDR3 protein. This sample has hundreds of thousands of distinct CDR3 sequences, with 85% to 95% found just once. Sample: CD4+ T cells from PBMCs. Receptors originate from a human donor with Susac syndrome.

The CDR3 loop reads CASRRGQGLSGGAHEQFF. The CDR3 DNA follows: TGTGCCAGCCGTAGGGGACAGGGGTTAAGCGGGGGGGCCCATGAGCAGTTCTTC. The J gene is TRBJ2-1, the V gene TRBV2, with D tentatively TRBD1 or TRBD2 (10 bases each). From germline, CDR1 is SNHLY and CDR2 FYNNEI. The length of the CDR3 is 18 residues. The germline V and J ends were trimmed by 8 bases and 8 bases, with 31 bases remaining between them.

The rearrangement links TRBV7-2 to TRBJ2-3, with D tentatively TRBD2 (5 bases). In germline, CDR1 is SGHTA, CDR2 FQGNSA. Trimming pared 5 bases from V and 5 bases from J, leaving 14 bases between. The CDR3 is 14 residues long. The CDR3 region is CASSPSRAVDTQYF. The CDR3 region has the DNA TGTGCCAGCAGCCCTTCGCGGGCGGTAGATACGCAGTATTTT.

The chain employs TRBV11-2 and TRBJ2-1; D gene unclear. The germline gives CDR1 SGHAT, CDR2 FQNNGV. V dropped 8 bases and J dropped 6 bases, with 23 bases sitting between them. The CDR3 runs to 16 residues. The CDR3, as DNA: TGTGCCAGCTCCAGCGCCCCCACACCCATCCCCAATGAGCAGTTCTTC. It encodes CASSSAPTPIPNEQFF.

The V gene is TRBV28, the J gene TRBJ2-4; 7 positions agree with TRBD1. V dropped 3 bases and J dropped 15; count of bases not matched to a gene: 8. Germline V gene sequence: CDR1 MDHEN, CDR2 SYDVKM. The length of the CDR3 is 12 residues. As DNA, the CDR3 is TGTGCCAGCAGTTTCCCGACAGGGCTGACGTACTTC. This sequence encodes CASSFPTGLTYF.

In its sample, this clonotype was seen once. The genes are TRBV5-4 and TRBJ2-5, with a weak D call TRBD2 (6 bases). CDR3 length: 14 residues. Germline CDR1 is SGHNT and CDR2 is YYREEE (reference sequence). With 3 bases removed from V and 1 base from J, the gap between germline ends came to 10 bases. The CDR3: CASSYGTPQETQYF. CDR3 nucleotides: TGTGCCAGCAGCTACGGGACTCCCCAAGAGACCCAGTACTTC.

The V call is TRBV5-1, the J call TRBJ1-1; possibly TRBD1 for D (5 bases). Trimming removed 0 bases from V and 2 bases from J, with 8 bases in between. Germline-derived CDR1 and CDR2 are SGHRS and YFSETQ. This CDR3 region has 14 residues. In DNA form, the CDR3 reads TGCGCCAGCAGCTTGGGGGGGATTAACACTGAAGCTTTCTTT. It specifies CASSLGGINTEAFF.

The gene calls are TRBV20-1 and TRBJ1-3, with 8 bases aligning to TRBD1. The CDR3 consists of 15 residues. CDR1 is DFQATT and CDR2 is SNEGSKA in the germline V gene (reference sequence). V shed 6 bases, J shed 3 bases, and the junction held 10 bases outside the gene matches. CDR3 sequence: CSAPRTGKSGNTIYF. CDR3 DNA sequence: TGCAGTGCGCCGAGGACAGGGAAAAGTGGAAACACCATATATTTT.

The CDR3 sequence: CASSVVVGGGEQFF. The CDR3 DNA reads as TGTGCCAGCAGCGTAGTGGTAGGGGGCGGTGAGCAGTTCTTC. The chain couples TRBV9 to TRBJ2-1; TRBD1 matches at 7 bases. The CDR3 is 14 residues long. V trimming: 0 bases; J trimming: 9 bases; junction bases outside the gene matches: 6. CDR1 is SGDLS, CDR2 YYNGEE, per germline.

The chain has TRBV28 and TRBJ2-1; D not resolved. The CDR3 contains 15 residues. Germline lookup yields CDR1 MDHEN and CDR2 SYDVKM. The V gene lost 1 base and the J gene lost 5 bases, with 12 bases spanning the gap. The CDR3 DNA reads as TGTGCCAGCAGTTTATTGGCAGTAGGTAACAATGAGCAGTTCTTC. The encoded protein is CASSLLAVGNNEQFF.

This rearrangement joins TRBV19 to TRBJ2-1; D unresolved. Germline V lookup: CDR1 LNHDA, CDR2 SQIVND (reference sequence). CDR3 size: 14 residues. V lost 3 bases and J lost 2, with 8 bases in between. CDR3 amino acids: CASSILQPYNEQFF. CDR3 in DNA: TGTGCCAGTAGTATCTTGCAGCCCTACAATGAGCAGTTCTTC.

The V call is TRBV20-1, the J call TRBJ1-6; D is ambiguous. This CDR3 region has 14 residues. V was trimmed by 4 bases and J by 0 bases, leaving 7 bases between them. In germline, CDR1 is DFQATT, CDR2 SNEGSKA (reference sequence). The CDR3 protein is CSATPNSYNSPLHF. Here the CDR3 DNA reads TGCAGTGCTACCCCGAACTCCTATAATTCACCCCTCCACTTT.

The rearrangement joins TRBV4-2 to TRBJ2-1, with D unresolved. V gave up 3 bases and J gave up 5 bases, with 5 bases separating them. Germline V lookup: CDR1 LGHNA, CDR2 YNFKEQ. The length of the CDR3 is 12 residues. The CDR3, as DNA: TGTGCCAGCAGCCACGAAAACAATGAGCAGTTCTTC. This gives the protein CASSHENNEQFF.

This chain joins TRBV7-2 and TRBJ2-7, with TRBD1 as a possible D gene (7 bases). V lost 9 bases and J 0 bases, leaving 15 bases between the germline ends. This CDR3 spans 14 amino acids. Per germline, CDR1 SGHTA and CDR2 FQGNSA. The CDR3 spells CASRRDRTSYEQYF. The CDR3 region has the DNA TGTGCCAGTAGGCGGGACAGAACCTCCTACGAGCAGTACTTC.

The chain uses TRBV30 and TRBJ2-5; D is uncertain. This CDR3 contains 11 residues. Germline V gene lookup returns CDR1 GTSNPN and CDR2 SVGIG (reference sequence). The V end lost 4 bases, the J end lost 8 bases, and 11 bases lay between the germline ends. CDR3 amino acids: CAWKSGRTQYF. The CDR3 nucleotides are TGTGCCTGGAAGTCAGGTCGTACCCAGTACTTC.

The DNA for the CDR3 is TGTGCCTGGAGGGAGGGACTGATCACAGATACGCAGTATTTT. Protein: CAWREGLITDTQYF. The chain recombines TRBV30 with TRBJ2-3; D is possibly TRBD2 (6 bases). The CDR3 covers 14 residues. V lost 3 bases to trimming and J lost 2 bases, with 12 bases between them. The germline V gene encodes CDR1 GTSNPN and CDR2 SVGIG (reference sequence).

The chain combines TRBV7-3 with TRBJ1-1; 7 bases line up with TRBD1. This CDR3 has 15 amino acids. Per the germline V gene, CDR1 is SGHTA and CDR2 is FQGTGA. J lost 4 bases, V lost 3 bases, and 8 bases had no gene match. For the CDR3, the DNA is TGTGCCAGCAGCTTCCTAGGGGGCCAGGGCACTGAAGCTTTCTTT. Protein: CASSFLGGQGTEAFF.

This chain links TRBV20-1 with TRBJ2-3; the match to TRBD1 covers 9 bases. Germline CDR1 reads DFQATT; CDR2 reads SNEGSKA (reference sequence). J was trimmed by 2 bases and V by 5 bases; bases with no gene match: 5. The CDR3 covers 14 residues. CDR3 bases: TGCAGTGCTTGGGACAGGGACCACACAGATACGCAGTATTTT. Protein sequence: CSAWDRDHTDTQYF.

The V call is TRBV5-4, the J call TRBJ2-5; D may correspond to TRBD1 or TRBD2 (7 bases each). The germline gives CDR1 SGHNT, CDR2 YYREEE (reference sequence). The CDR3 sequence is 15 residues long. V was pared by 3 bases and J by 8 bases, with 20 bases between. CDR3 nucleotides: TGTGCCAGCAGCTCCCAAAGGGGGCCGGGGGGAACCCAGTACTTC. Residues: CASSSQRGPGGTQYF.

V and J are TRBV20-1 and TRBJ1-2; no reliable D call. Trimming shortened V by 5 bases and J by 2 bases, and 9 bases separated the two germline ends. The CDR3 consists of 12 residues. Germline-derived CDR1 and CDR2 are DFQATT and SNEGSKA (reference sequence). In DNA form, the CDR3 reads TGCAGTGCTCCGGACTTAAACTATGGCTACACCTTC. Residues: CSAPDLNYGYTF.

This clonotype was seen only a few times. The rearrangement joins TRBV2 to TRBJ2-5; D gene uncertain. This CDR3 is 12 amino acids long. Trimming pared 6 bases from V and 2 bases from J, leaving 7 bases between. Germline lookup yields CDR1 SNHLY and CDR2 FYNNEI. In nucleotides, the CDR3 is TGTGCCAGCAGGGAACTGCAAGAGACCCAGTACTTC. It encodes CASRELQETQYF.

This chain connects TRBV7-2 to TRBJ2-7; D is ambiguous. The V gene's germline CDR1 is SGHTA and CDR2 FQGNSA. This CDR3 spans 12 amino acids. Trimming took 3 bases from V and 2 from J, leaving 5 bases between them. The CDR3 is CASSLDPYEQYF. In nucleotides, the CDR3 is TGTGCCAGCAGCTTGGATCCCTACGAGCAGTACTTC.

V is TRBV4-1 and J is TRBJ2-7, with D tentatively TRBD1 or TRBD2 (5 bases each). This CDR3 has 15 amino acids. Germline V gene data show CDR1 as MGHRA and CDR2 as YSYEKL. V was pared by 3 bases and J by 2 bases, with 14 bases between. CDR3 sequence reads: CASSHLGDGTYEQYF. CDR3 DNA: TGCGCCAGCAGCCATTTAGGGGACGGAACCTACGAGCAGTACTTC.

The chain carries TRBV5-4 and TRBJ1-4, with TRBD1 as a possible D gene (5 bases). Deletions cut 4 bases from V and 1 base from J, with 11 bases between. This CDR3 is 15 amino acids long. Germline CDR1 is SGHNT and CDR2 is YYREEE (reference sequence). The CDR3 sequence is CASSPNQGTNEKLFF. CDR3 DNA: TGTGCCAGCAGCCCCAACCAGGGAACTAATGAAAAACTGTTTTTT.

The rearrangement joins TRBV12-3 or TRBV12-4 to TRBJ1-1; perhaps TRBD1 as D (6 bases). Trimming left V 5 bases short and J 1 base short, with 14 bases between. This CDR3 has 15 amino acids. CDR3 sequence (DNA): TGTGCCAGCAGTCCCCAGGGGAATGAGAACACTGAAGCTTTCTTT. Translating it yields CASSPQGNENTEAFF.

The chain carries TRBV29-1 and TRBJ1-2; unclear D gene. The germline V gene encodes CDR1 SQVTM and CDR2 ANQGSEA. The CDR3 is 13 residues long. V shed 0 bases and J shed 3 bases, with 8 bases lying between them. The CDR3 coding sequence is TGCAGCGTTGAAGAGTTATCCCACTATGGCTACACCTTC. As protein: CSVEELSHYGYTF.